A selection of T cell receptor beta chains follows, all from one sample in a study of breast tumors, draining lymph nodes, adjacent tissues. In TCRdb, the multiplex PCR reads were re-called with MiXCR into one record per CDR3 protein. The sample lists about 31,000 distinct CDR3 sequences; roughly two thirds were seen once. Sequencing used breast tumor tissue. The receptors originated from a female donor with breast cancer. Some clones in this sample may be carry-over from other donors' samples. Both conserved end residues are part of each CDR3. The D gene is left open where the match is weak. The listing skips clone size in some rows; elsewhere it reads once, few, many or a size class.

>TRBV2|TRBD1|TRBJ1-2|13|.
TGTGCCGGCTCGACGGACAGGGATTATGGCTACACCTTC
CAGSTDRDYGYTF
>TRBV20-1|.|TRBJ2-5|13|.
TGCAGTGCTTGGTCCCTGTTAGAAGAGACCCAGTACTTC
CSAWSLLEETQYF
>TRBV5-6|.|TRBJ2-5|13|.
TGTGCCAGCAGCTTTTCCCTCCAAGAGACCCAGTACTTC
CASSFSLQETQYF
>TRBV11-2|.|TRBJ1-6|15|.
TGTGCCAGCAGCTTAGTCGGGGGAGGGAGGTCACCCCTCCACTTT
CASSLVGGGRSPLHF
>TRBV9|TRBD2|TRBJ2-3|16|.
TGTGCCAGCAGTCCGCTAGCGGGCCGGGGGCCAGATACGCAGTATTTT
CASSPLAGRGPDTQYF
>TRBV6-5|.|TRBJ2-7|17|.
TGTGCCAGCAGTTTAAACAGGGACGCGGGAAGAGGCTACGAGCAGTACTTC
CASSLNRDAGRGYEQYF
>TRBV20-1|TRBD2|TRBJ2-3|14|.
TGCAGTGGGACTAGCGGGGGGCACACAGATACGCAGTATTTT
CSGTSGGHTDTQYF
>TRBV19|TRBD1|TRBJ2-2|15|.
TGTGCCAGTAGGGCGACAGGGGCTAGCACCGGGGAGCTGTTTTTT
CASRATGASTGELFF
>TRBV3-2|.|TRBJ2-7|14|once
TGTGCCAACGACAGGGGGGTGACAACCTACGAGCAGTACTTC
CANDRGVTTYEQYF
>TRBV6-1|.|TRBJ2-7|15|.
TGTGCCAGCCGTCTCAATAGAGACCCCTCCTACGAGCAGTACTTC
CASRLNRDPSYEQYF
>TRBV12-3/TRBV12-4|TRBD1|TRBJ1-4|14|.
TGTGCCAGCACCCCAGGGACAGGGGATGAAAAACTGTTTTTT
CASTPGTGDEKLFF
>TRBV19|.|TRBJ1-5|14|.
TGTGCCAGTAGTATGGGCGCAAGGGGTCAGCCCCAGCATTTT
CASSMGARGQPQHF
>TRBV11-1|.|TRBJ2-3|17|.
TGTGCCAGCAGCTGGGGGAAACTTGGCGGGGGCACAGATACGCAGTACTTT
CASSWGKLGGGTDTQYF
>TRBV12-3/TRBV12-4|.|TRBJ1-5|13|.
TGTGCCAGCAGTCCCCCGGGGAATCAGCCCCAGCATTTT
CASSPPGNQPQHF
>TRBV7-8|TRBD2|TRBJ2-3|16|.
TGTGCCAGCAGCTTAGACTCAAGACTAGCGAAAGATACGCAGTATTTT
CASSLDSRLAKDTQYF
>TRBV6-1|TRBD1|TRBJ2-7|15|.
TGTGCCAGCAGTGAAGCCGGGACAGGCCGATACGAGCAGTACTTC
CASSEAGTGRYEQYF
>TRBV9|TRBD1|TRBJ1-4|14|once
TGTGCCAGCAGCGTAGGGACAGGGGCCGAAAAACTGTTTTTT
CASSVGTGAEKLFF
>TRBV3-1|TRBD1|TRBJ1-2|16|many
TGTGCCAGCAGCCAGGGGGCAGGGGGCGCGTTCTATGGCTACACCTTC
CASSQGAGGAFYGYTF
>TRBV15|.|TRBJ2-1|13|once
TGTGCCACCAGCAGTAAGGCCCTCAATGAGCAGTTCTTC
CATSSKALNEQFF
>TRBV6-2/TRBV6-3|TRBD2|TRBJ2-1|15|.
TGTGCCACCCACCATGGTAGCGGGAAGTACAATGAGCAGTTCTTC
CATHHGSGKYNEQFF
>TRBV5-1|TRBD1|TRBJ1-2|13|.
TGCGCCAGCAGCGCAGGGGACAGCTATGGCTACACCTTC
CASSAGDSYGYTF
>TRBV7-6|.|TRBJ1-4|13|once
TGTGCCAGCAGCCCTGGGACAAGTGAAAAACTGTTTTTT
CASSPGTSEKLFF
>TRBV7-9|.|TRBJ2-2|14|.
TGTGCCAGCAGCTTAGTCGGAAACACCGGGGAGCTGTTTTTT
CASSLVGNTGELFF
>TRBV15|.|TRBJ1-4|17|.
TGTGCCACCAGCAGAGTTAATCAGGGAGGCTGGGATGAAAAACTGTTTTTT
CATSRVNQGGWDEKLFF
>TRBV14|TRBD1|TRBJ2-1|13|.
TGTGCCAGCACAGGACAGGGTGTTAATGAGCAGTTCTTC
CASTGQGVNEQFF
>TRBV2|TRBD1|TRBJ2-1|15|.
TGTGCCAGCAGACTCCCGGGACAGTATTACAATGAGCAGTTCTTC
CASRLPGQYYNEQFF
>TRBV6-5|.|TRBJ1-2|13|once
TGTGCCAGCAGTCCGCGGACAGTAAATGGCTACACCTTC
CASSPRTVNGYTF